This TCR beta chain was observed in a study of T cells after yellow fever vaccination. This clonotype showed up many times. TCRdb ran MiXCR on the 5' RACE reads and lists one entry per CDR3 protein. The table has 500,000 to 650,000 distinct CDR3 sequences, 12% seen once; the top ten hold just under 15%. CDR1 SGHTA and CDR2 FQGNSA come from the germline V gene. The CDR3 length is 16 residues. V lost 4 bases to trimming and J lost 4 bases; unmatched junction nucleotides: 9. The chain carries TRBV7-2 and TRBJ2-1; 8 nucleotides agree with TRBD1. This sample comprised PBMCs, obtained on the day of the yellow fever booster vaccination. The receptor's source is a man younger than 45 who received the YFV17D yellow fever vaccine. The CDR3 DNA sequence: TGTGCCAGCAGCTGGTACTCCGGGACAGGTTACAATGAGCAGTTCTTC. It translates to CASSWYSGTGYNEQFF.